This TCR beta chain was found in a study of blood T cell repertoires in COVID-19. Looking at the study overall: The United States, Italy and Spain provided the acute and convalescent COVID-19 samples. The cDNA or gDNA used as material had been derived from T cells, B-cell-depleted T cells, or PBMCs.

Followed longitudinally, the Seattle patients had been enrolled during active infection. Produced via immunoSEQ multiplex PCR; TCRdb's table is partial and in-frame only. The table records 250,000 to 400,000 clones, roughly 90% of them present only once. This CDR3 comprises 12 residues. Germline V gene data show CDR1 as MNHEY and CDR2 as SMNVEV (reference sequence). Losses at the gene ends were 8 bases for V and 8 bases for J; bases not matched to a gene: 7. This sequence originates from a woman younger than 45 with COVID-19, enrolled during active disease. The gene calls are TRBV27 and TRBJ1-2; 8 nucleotides match TRBD1. The sequencing sample was made of peripheral blood. The CDR3 spells CASRGTGGGYTF. DNA of the CDR3: TGTGCCAGCCGGGGGACAGGAGGCGGCTACACCTTC.